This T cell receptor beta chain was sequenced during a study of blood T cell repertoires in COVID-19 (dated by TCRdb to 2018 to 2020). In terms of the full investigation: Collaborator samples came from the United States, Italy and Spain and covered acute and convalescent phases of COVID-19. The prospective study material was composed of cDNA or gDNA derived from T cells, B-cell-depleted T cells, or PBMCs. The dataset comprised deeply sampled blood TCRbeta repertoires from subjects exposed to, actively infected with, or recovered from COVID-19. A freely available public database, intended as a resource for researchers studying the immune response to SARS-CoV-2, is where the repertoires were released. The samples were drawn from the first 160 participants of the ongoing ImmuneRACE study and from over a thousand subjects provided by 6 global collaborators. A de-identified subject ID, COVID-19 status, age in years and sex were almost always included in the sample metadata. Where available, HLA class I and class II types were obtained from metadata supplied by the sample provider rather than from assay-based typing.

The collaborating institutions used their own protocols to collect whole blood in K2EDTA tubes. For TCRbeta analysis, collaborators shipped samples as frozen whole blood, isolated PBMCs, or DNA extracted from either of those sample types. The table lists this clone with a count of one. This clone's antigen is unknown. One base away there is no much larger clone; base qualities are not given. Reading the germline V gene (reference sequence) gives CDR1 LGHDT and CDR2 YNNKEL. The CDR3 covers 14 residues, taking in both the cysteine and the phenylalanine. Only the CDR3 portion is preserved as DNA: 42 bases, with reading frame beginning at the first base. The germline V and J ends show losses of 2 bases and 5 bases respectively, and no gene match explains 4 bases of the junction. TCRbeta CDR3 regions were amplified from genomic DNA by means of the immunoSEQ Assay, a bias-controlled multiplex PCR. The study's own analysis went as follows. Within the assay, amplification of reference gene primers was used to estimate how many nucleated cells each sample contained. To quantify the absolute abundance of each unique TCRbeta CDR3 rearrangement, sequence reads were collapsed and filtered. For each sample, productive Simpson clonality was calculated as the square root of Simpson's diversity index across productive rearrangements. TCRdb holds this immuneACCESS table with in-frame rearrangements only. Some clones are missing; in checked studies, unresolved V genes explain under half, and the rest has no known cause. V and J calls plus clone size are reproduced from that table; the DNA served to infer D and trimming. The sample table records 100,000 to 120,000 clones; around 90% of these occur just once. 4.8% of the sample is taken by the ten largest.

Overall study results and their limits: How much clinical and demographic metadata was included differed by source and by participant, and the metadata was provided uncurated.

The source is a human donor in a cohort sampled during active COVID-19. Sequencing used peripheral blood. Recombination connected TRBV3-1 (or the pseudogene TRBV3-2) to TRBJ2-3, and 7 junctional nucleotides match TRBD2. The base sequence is TGTGCCAGCAGCCAAAGGGACTACGTAGATACGCAGTATTTT. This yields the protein CASSQRDYVDTQYF.